A selection of T cell receptor beta chains follows, all from one sample in a study of OX40 agonist ivuxolimab in advanced cancers. Repertoires were generated with immunoSEQ multiplex PCR, while TCRdb's copy carries only in-frame clones and drops some. In the table there are tens of thousands of clones, approximately 91% of which are singletons. The input for sequencing was CD4+ or CD8+ T cells sorted from blood, taken in a trial of the OX40 agonist ivuxolimab. These TCRs come from an adult with an advanced solid tumor such as melanoma, head and neck, liver or kidney cancer. CDR3s include the opening cysteine and the closing phenylalanine or tryptophan. The D gene is left open where the match is weak. A clone size is listed for some rows: how often the clone was seen (once, few, many), or a class if it is expanded.

14	-	TRBV27	-	TRBJ2-5	CASSSLLGKETQYF	TGTGCCAGCAGTTCCCTATTGGGAAAAGAGACCCAGTACTTC
16	-	TRBV7-7	-	TRBJ2-7	CASSLDGEQSSYEQYF	TGTGCCAGCAGCTTAGATGGGGAGCAGTCTTCCTACGAGCAGTACTTC
13	-	TRBV10-2	-	TRBJ1-2	CASSDSTFYGYTF	TGCGCCAGCAGTGACAGTACTTTCTATGGCTACACCTTC
14	-	TRBV29-1	-	TRBJ1-1	CSVVIGVWDTEAFF	TGCAGCGTTGTCATCGGGGTCTGGGACACTGAAGCTTTCTTT
15	TRBD1	TRBV27	-	TRBJ2-7	CASRRRQGENYEQYF	TGTGCCAGCAGAAGAAGACAGGGGGAAAACTACGAGCAGTACTTC
17	-	TRBV19	-	TRBJ1-2	CASSIDPFGTLNYGYTF	TGTGCCAGTAGTATAGACCCTTTCGGGACACTTAACTATGGCTACACCTTC
16	-	TRBV18	-	TRBJ1-2	CASSPDRQALRDGYTF	TGTGCCAGCTCACCAGACCGGCAGGCCTTGAGAGATGGCTACACCTTC
18	TRBD1	TRBV7-8	few	TRBJ1-3	CASSLALYGTGAGNTIYF	TGTGCCAGCAGCTTAGCGCTGTATGGGACAGGGGCTGGAAACACCATATATTTT
14	-	TRBV30	-	TRBJ1-2	CAWMPGGPNYGYTF	TGTGCCTGGATGCCTGGAGGCCCTAACTATGGCTACACCTTC
18	TRBD1	TRBV18	-	TRBJ2-1	CASSPRPGTGDDYNEQFF	TGTGCCAGCTCACCACGTCCCGGGACAGGGGACGACTACAATGAGCAGTTCTTC
18	TRBD2	TRBV19	-	TRBJ2-1	CASSIDHPASGTYNEQFF	TGTGCCAGTAGTATAGATCACCCGGCTAGCGGCACATACAATGAGCAGTTCTTC
15	TRBD1	TRBV9	-	TRBJ2-3	CASSGRTGETDTQYF	TGTGCCAGCAGCGGAAGGACAGGGGAAACAGATACGCAGTATTTT
15	TRBD2	TRBV7-2	-	TRBJ2-7	CASSLPVAGAVEQYF	TGTGCCAGCAGCTTACCCGTAGCGGGAGCGGTTGAGCAGTACTTC
15	TRBD1	TRBV5-4	once	TRBJ2-7	CASSYARGGGYEQYF	TGTGCCAGCAGCTACGCCCGAGGGGGCGGATACGAGCAGTACTTC
14	-	TRBV29-1	-	TRBJ2-1	CSANPGTTYNEQFF	TGCAGCGCAAACCCCGGGACAACCTACAATGAGCAGTTCTTC
12	-	TRBV7-9	few	TRBJ2-7	CASRYVFDEQYF	TGTGCCAGCAGATATGTTTTCGACGAGCAGTACTTC
15	TRBD1	TRBV7-9	-	TRBJ2-1	CASSLPGTGSFGQFF	TGTGCCAGCAGCCTACCCGGGACAGGGTCTTTCGGGCAGTTCTTC
14	-	TRBV5-5	-	TRBJ2-7	CASSLDRVSYEQYF	TGTGCCAGCAGCTTGGACAGGGTTTCCTACGAGCAGTACTTC
17	-	TRBV7-8	-	TRBJ2-3	CASSLAGSDYYTDTQYF	TGTGCCAGCAGCTTAGCGGGGAGCGACTATTACACAGATACGCAGTATTTT
15	TRBD2	TRBV19	-	TRBJ2-1	CASSIGGTSVNEQFF	TGTGCCAGTAGTATAGGGGGGACTAGCGTTAATGAGCAGTTCTTC
15	-	TRBV9	-	TRBJ2-5	CASSVQGLNQETQYF	TGTGCCAGCAGCGTACAGGGGCTAAATCAAGAGACCCAGTACTTC
12	-	TRBV5-1	-	TRBJ2-5	CASSLAPETQYF	TGCGCCAGCAGCTTGGCCCCGGAGACCCAGTACTTC
15	TRBD2	TRBV9	-	TRBJ2-1	CASSAQRLAYNEQFF	TGTGCCAGCAGCGCTCAGAGACTAGCGTACAATGAGCAGTTCTTC
13	TRBD2	TRBV7-9	-	TRBJ2-1	CASSKTSADEQFF	TGTGCCAGCAGCAAGACTAGCGCGGATGAGCAGTTCTTC
17	-	TRBV7-9	-	TRBJ2-1	CASSLGGRISSYNEQFF	TGTGCCAGCAGCTTAGGTGGTCGGATAAGCTCCTACAATGAGCAGTTCTTC